The entry below gives a single TCR beta chain sequence along with its context. This specimen comes from a study of blood T cell repertoires in COVID-19. Across the whole study: The United States, Italy and Spain supplied acute and convalescent COVID-19 samples.

Assay: immunoSEQ multiplex PCR; the TCRdb copy retains only in-frame clones and omits some. Seen here are over 250,000 clones, around 85% observed once, and the top ten hold approximately 10%. V dropped 3 bases and J dropped 1; count of bases not matched to a gene: 8. The CDR3 spans 15 residues. Germline V lookup: CDR1 GTSNPN, CDR2 SVGIG (reference sequence). The sequencing input was peripheral blood. The chain joins TRBV30 to TRBJ1-1; TRBD1 matches 7 bases. This clonotype originated in a woman aged 70 to 79 with acute or convalescent COVID-19. The CDR3 spells CAWSSPTGPNTEAFF. CDR3 nucleotide sequence: TGTGCCTGGAGCTCTCCGACAGGGCCGAACACTGAAGCTTTCTTT.